These T cell receptor beta chains were read from a single sample in a study of T cells after yellow fever vaccination. TCRdb re-called the 5' RACE reads through MiXCR, storing one row per CDR3 protein. The sample holds roughly 120,000 distinct CDR3 sequences, 7.2% seen once. The sample in question was CD4+ T cells sorted from PBMCs, obtained about 49 days after the first yellow fever vaccination. These receptors originate from a man between 18 and 29 years old who received the YFV17D yellow fever vaccine. Each CDR3 is given with its conserved first and last residue.

V: TRBV7-2
CDR3: CASRLEATAEAFF

V: TRBV20-1
CDR3: CSARGHMNTEAFF

V: TRBV30
CDR3: CAWSVPSGLGNEQFF

V: TRBV6-5
CDR3: CASRTDRSYEQYF

V: TRBV20-1
CDR3: CSATDSDRATPEAFF

V: TRBV7-3
CDR3: CASSLIGGAGTEAFF

V: TRBV10-1
CDR3: CASSDPGQTTGLQVETQYF

V: TRBV12-3/TRBV12-4
CDR3: CASNNVNSNQPQHF

V: TRBV7-6
CDR3: CASSFGGGAHGELFF

V: TRBV28
CDR3: CASTGANTGELFF

V: TRBV7-3
CDR3: CASSLTAGANVLTF

V: TRBV6-2/TRBV6-3
CDR3: CASTQTNNEQFF

V: TRBV7-2
CDR3: CASRTEGRNSPLHF

V: TRBV7-3
CDR3: CASSSQRGRTDTQYF

V: TRBV7-6
CDR3: CASSSSGTGVSEQYF

V: TRBV18
CDR3: CASSPLRDRVNTEAFF

V: TRBV20-1
CDR3: CSAPPLAGDWNEQFF